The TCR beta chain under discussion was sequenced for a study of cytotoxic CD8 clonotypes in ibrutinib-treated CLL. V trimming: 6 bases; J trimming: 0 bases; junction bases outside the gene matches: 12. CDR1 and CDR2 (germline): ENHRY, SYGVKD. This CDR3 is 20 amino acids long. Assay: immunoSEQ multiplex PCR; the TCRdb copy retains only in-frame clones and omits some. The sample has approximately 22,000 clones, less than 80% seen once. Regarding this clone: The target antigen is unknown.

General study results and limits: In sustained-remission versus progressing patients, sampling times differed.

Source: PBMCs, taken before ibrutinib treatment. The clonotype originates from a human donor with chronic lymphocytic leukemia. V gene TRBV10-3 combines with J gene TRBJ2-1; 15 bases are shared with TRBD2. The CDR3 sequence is CAIRNQGLAGGPSSYNEQFF. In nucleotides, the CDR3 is TGTGCCATCAGGAACCAAGGACTAGCGGGAGGGCCGAGCTCCTACAATGAGCAGTTCTTC.